The subject of this entry is one TCR beta chain. Its target is not known. Germline V gene sequence: CDR1 SEHNR, CDR2 FQNEAQ (reference sequence). The CDR3 consists of 14 residues. Trimming took off 2 bases at V and 11 bases at J, with 18 bases between the two ends. Every one of the patients relapsed after autologous stem cell transplantation (brentuximab vedotin exposure was variable). This table comes from immunoSEQ multiplex PCR, and its TCRdb copy is limited to in-frame clones, with some not included. The repertoire holds around 91,000 clones, with approximately 91% as singletons. The data originate from a study of PD-1 blockade in classical Hodgkin lymphoma. Points from the study as a whole: Nothing has yet pinned down what causes the repertoire differences, possibly disease activity or prior therapy. Those achieving complete response showed baseline diversity like newly diagnosed patients. It was reported that newly diagnosed patients had less baseline TCR diversity than healthy donors. In CD4+ cells, TCR diversity went up significantly by C4D1, but in CD8+ cells it did not.

The sample was peripheral blood mononuclear cells (PBMCs), taken at baseline. The chain has TRBV7-9 and TRBJ1-1; D unresolved. The clonotype was recovered from a human donor with classical Hodgkin lymphoma. The CDR3 DNA is TGTGCCAGCAGCTTAAACTCGACTCTCTTATACGCTTTCTTT. Translated: CASSLNSTLLYAFF.